This TCR beta chain was observed in a study of OX40 agonist ivuxolimab in advanced cancers. The protocol was immunoSEQ multiplex PCR, while the TCRdb copy is restricted to in-frame clones and leaves out a portion. Among about 15,000 clones listed, around 80% were seen once. V was cut by 0 bases and J by 8 bases, with 19 bases left in between. The CDR3 covers 17 residues. The germline gives CDR1 SGHVS, CDR2 FNYEAQ. The starting material was CD4+ or CD8+ T cells sorted from blood, obtained in a trial of the OX40 agonist ivuxolimab. This clonotype was sampled from an adult with an advanced solid tumor such as melanoma, head and neck, liver or kidney cancer. J is TRBJ1-4 and V is TRBV7-6; possible D gene TRBD1, 5 bases. CDR3 region: CASSLAPLDRPGEKLFF. CDR3 bases: TGTGCCAGCAGCTTAGCTCCTCTCGACAGACCCGGGGAAAAACTGTTTTTT.